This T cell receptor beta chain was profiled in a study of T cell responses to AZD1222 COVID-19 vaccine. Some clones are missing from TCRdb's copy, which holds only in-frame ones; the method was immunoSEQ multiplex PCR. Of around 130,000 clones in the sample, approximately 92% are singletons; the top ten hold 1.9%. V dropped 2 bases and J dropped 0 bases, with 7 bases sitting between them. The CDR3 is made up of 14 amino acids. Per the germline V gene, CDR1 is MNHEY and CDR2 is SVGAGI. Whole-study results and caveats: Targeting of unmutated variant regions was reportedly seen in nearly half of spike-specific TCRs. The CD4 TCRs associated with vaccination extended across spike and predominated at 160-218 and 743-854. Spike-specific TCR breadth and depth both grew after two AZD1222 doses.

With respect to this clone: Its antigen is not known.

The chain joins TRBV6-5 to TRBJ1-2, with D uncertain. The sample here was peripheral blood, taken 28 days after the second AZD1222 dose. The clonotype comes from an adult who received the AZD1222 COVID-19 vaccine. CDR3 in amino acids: CASSYDGSNYGYTF. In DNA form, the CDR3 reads TGTGCCAGCAGTTACGACGGGTCTAACTATGGCTACACCTTC.